The next 30 T cell receptor beta chains were all read from a single sample in a study of long-term antiretroviral therapy in people with HIV. Assay version v3.0 of immunoSEQ was used, and it was run at survey level. TCRdb's table, derived via immunoSEQ multiplex PCR, lists solely in-frame clones and lacks some. The sample carries 30,000 or so clones, 65% to 85% recorded once. Sequenced here: unsorted PBMCs, sampled 3 years after starting antiretroviral therapy. The receptors were gathered from a man aged 45-65 years with HIV.

This chain connects TRBV4-3 to TRBJ2-3; tentative D call: TRBD1 (7 bases). Trimming stripped 0 bases from V and 3 bases from J, with 13 bases between. This CDR3 is 16 amino acids long. CDR1 is LGHNA, CDR2 YSLEER, per germline. The CDR3 DNA follows: TGCGCCAGCAGCCAAGAAATGGCAGGGGGGACAGATACGCAGTATTTT. It codes for CASSQEMAGGTDTQYF.

The chain combines TRBV5-1 with TRBJ1-3; D ambiguous. Germline V lookup: CDR1 SGHRS, CDR2 YFSETQ. The V end was cut by 6 bases, the J end by 0 bases, with 16 bases between. The CDR3 is made up of 16 amino acids. CDR3 coding DNA: TGCGCCAGCACCCTTGGGTCTTCTTCCTCTGGAAACACCATATATTTT. Encoded protein: CASTLGSSSSGNTIYF.

This chain links TRBV28 with TRBJ2-3; TRBD2 might be the D (6 bases). Trimming shortened V by 6 bases and J by 0 bases, and 16 bases separated the two germline ends. This CDR3 is 16 amino acids long. The germline V gene encodes CDR1 MDHEN and CDR2 SYDVKM. The DNA of the CDR3 is TGTGCCAGCAGCGGGTGGGGGGATTCTAGCACAGATACGCAGTATTTT. It translates to CASSGWGDSSTDTQYF.

This chain connects TRBV6-5 to TRBJ1-4; D is uncertain. Germline lookup yields CDR1 MNHEY and CDR2 SVGAGI. The ends were cut back, 8 bases at V and 11 bases at J, with 18 bases in the middle. This CDR3 has 13 residues. The CDR3 here is CASVKSQIRKLFF. The CDR3 coding sequence is TGTGCCAGCGTAAAGTCCCAAATTAGGAAACTGTTTTTT.

The rearrangement uses TRBV5-1 and TRBJ2-3; perhaps TRBD2 as D (5 bases). The CDR3 length is 14 residues. V was shortened by 5 bases and J by 5 bases, with 15 bases between the two germline ends. CDR1 and CDR2 from the germline V gene are SGHRS and YFSETQ. CDR3 sequence: CASRTGTAVDTQYF. As DNA, the CDR3 is TGCGCCAGCAGGACGGGAACTGCCGTAGATACGCAGTATTTT. Combining the CDR3 with reference TRBV5-1 and TRBJ2-3 gives the whole variable domain KAGVTQTPRYLIKTRGQQVTLSCSPISGHRSVSWYQQTPGQGLQFLFEYFSETQRNKGNFPGRFSGRQFSNSRSEMNVSTLELGDSALYLCASRTGTAVDTQYFGPGTRLTVL.

In this sample, this clone turned up a few times. The gene calls are TRBV25-1 and TRBJ2-7; D remains unclear. Germline lookup yields CDR1 MGHDK and CDR2 SYGVNS. The CDR3 extends over 12 amino acids. Trimming left V 4 bases short and J 0 bases short, with 4 bases between. In nucleotides, the CDR3 is TGTGCCAGCAGTGCATCCTCCTACGAGCAGTACTTC. Amino acid sequence: CASSASSYEQYF.

CDR3 in DNA: TGCAGCCCACCGGTGAATGGAAACACCATATATTTT. Protein sequence: CSPPVNGNTIYF. V usage is TRBV29-1 and J usage is TRBJ1-3; D gene unclear. V lost 8 bases to trimming and J lost 3 bases, with 11 bases between them. Germline CDR1 and CDR2: SQVTM and ANQGSEA. The CDR3 covers 12 residues.

This chain joins TRBV11-2 and TRBJ1-2; possible D gene TRBD1, 6 bases. This CDR3 region has 14 residues. The germline V gene encodes CDR1 SGHAT and CDR2 FQNNGV. Deletions cut 3 bases from V and 5 bases from J, with 13 bases between. In DNA form, the CDR3 reads TGTGCCAGCAGCTTGTTTGTAGGGGGTTATGGCTACACCTTC. It encodes CASSLFVGGYGYTF.

The gene calls are TRBV2 and TRBJ1-5, with 7 nucleotides matching TRBD1. This CDR3 contains 15 residues. CDR1 and CDR2 from the germline V gene are SNHLY and FYNNEI. Germline trimming cut 5 bases from V and 2 bases from J; bases unmatched to any gene: 6. CDR3 region: CASSRQGIGNQPQHF. In nucleotides, the CDR3 is TGTGCCAGCAGTAGACAGGGAATCGGCAATCAGCCCCAGCATTTT.

V is TRBV10-1 and J is TRBJ2-5; D ambiguous. The germline V and J ends were trimmed by 3 bases and 1 base, with 6 bases remaining between them. This CDR3 region has 13 residues. The germline V gene encodes CDR1 WNHNN and CDR2 SYGVQD (reference sequence). In nucleotides, the CDR3 is TGCGCCAGCAGTGAATCCATCCAAGAGACCCAGTACTTC. Encoded protein: CASSESIQETQYF.

The gene calls are TRBV7-7 and TRBJ1-2; weak D call: TRBD1 (6 bases). The length of the CDR3 is 16 residues. CDR1 is SSHAT, CDR2 FNYEAQ, per germline (reference sequence). The V gene lost 1 base and the J gene lost 4 bases, with 16 bases spanning the gap. CDR3 residues: CASSLGTVLPFYGYTF. CDR3 in DNA: TGTGCCAGCAGCTTAGGGACAGTGCTTCCCTTCTATGGCTACACCTTC.

The V and J genes are TRBV28 and TRBJ1-2, with D perhaps TRBD1 (5 bases). The germline V and J ends were trimmed by 6 bases and 12 bases, with 14 bases remaining between them. CDR1 and CDR2 (germline): MDHEN, SYDVKM. The CDR3 runs to 11 residues. The CDR3 DNA is TGTGCCAGCAGGACAGTCCTTGGGGACACCTTC. It is translated as CASRTVLGDTF.

The rearrangement uses TRBV18 and TRBJ2-1; a possible D gene is TRBD1 (6 bases). The CDR3 is 16 residues long. Trimming shortened V by 4 bases and J by 0 bases, and 13 bases separated the two germline ends. The V gene's germline CDR1 is KGHSH and CDR2 LQKENI. CDR3 sequence: CASSQGGYGSYNEQFF. The DNA for the CDR3 is TGTGCCAGCTCACAAGGGGGTTACGGCTCCTACAATGAGCAGTTCTTC.

The chain employs TRBV7-9 and TRBJ2-5; 7 bases line up with TRBD1. This CDR3 comprises 11 residues. V shed 9 bases and J 5 bases; nucleotides not matched to a gene: 3. The germline CDR1 and CDR2 sequences are SEHNR and FQNEAQ (reference sequence). CDR3 sequence (DNA): TGTGCCAGTGAACAGGGGGAGACCCAGTACTTC. Protein: CASEQGETQYF.

A single count supports this clone. CDR3 coding DNA: TGCGCCAGCAGCTCCAGGGGACCTTTTTACGAGCAGTACTTC. Protein: CASSSRGPFYEQYF. V usage is TRBV5-1 and J usage is TRBJ2-7, with D perhaps matching TRBD1 (6 bases). The CDR3 totals 14 residues. Trimming removed 3 bases at V and 4 bases at J, with 14 bases between. Germline lookup yields CDR1 SGHRS and CDR2 YFSETQ.

The chain employs TRBV7-2 and TRBJ1-1, with TRBD1 matching 7 bases. CDR1 and CDR2 from the germline V gene are SGHTA and FQGNSA. There are 15 residues in the CDR3. Losses at the gene ends were 5 bases for V and 5 bases for J; bases not matched to a gene: 11. CDR3 DNA: TGTGCCAGCAGCGGGGGAGGGGGCGTACGGACTGAAGCTTTCTTT. Translation gives CASSGGGGVRTEAFF.

This clone came up a few times. The chain is built from TRBV10-3 and TRBJ2-7; perhaps TRBD2 as D (5 bases). The CDR3 runs to 15 residues. CDR1 is ENHRY, CDR2 SYGVKD, per germline. V lost 2 bases and J 6 bases, leaving 17 bases between the germline ends. CDR3 loop: CAISEGVRGVIEQYF. The CDR3 nucleotides are TGTGCCATCAGTGAGGGAGTTCGGGGTGTCATCGAGCAGTACTTC.

The CDR3: CASSLGVAGGHTDTQYF. CDR3 DNA sequence: TGTGCCAGCAGCTTAGGGGTAGCGGGAGGTCACACAGATACGCAGTATTTT. The chain has TRBV11-3 and TRBJ2-3, with TRBD2 matching over 10 bases. Trimming cost V 1 base and J 2 bases; bases outside gene matches: 6. This CDR3 comprises 17 residues. Germline V gene data show CDR1 as SGHNT and CDR2 as YENEEA.

The V gene is TRBV29-1, the J gene TRBJ1-4, with a weak D call TRBD1 (5 bases). CDR3 length equals 13 residues. Trimming removed 6 bases from V and 5 bases from J, with 13 bases in between. The germline gives CDR1 SQVTM, CDR2 ANQGSEA. In nucleotides, the CDR3 is TGCAGCGTCTCTCCGGGGGTCAATGAAAAACTGTTTTTT. Protein product: CSVSPGVNEKLFF.

The chain carries TRBV7-9 and TRBJ2-1; perhaps TRBD1 as D (6 bases). Germline lookup yields CDR1 SEHNR and CDR2 FQNEAQ (reference sequence). Trimming cost V 4 bases and J 1 base, with 14 bases left between them. The CDR3 has 16 residues. The CDR3 DNA reads as TGTGCCAGCAGCTCAACCTACAGGGTTTCCTACAATGAGCAGTTCTTC. It translates to CASSSTYRVSYNEQFF. Full variable domain (outside the CDR3, taken from reference TRBV7-9 and TRBJ2-1): DTGVSQNPRHKITKRGQNVTFRCDPISEHNRLYWYRQTLGQGPEFLTYFQNEAQLEKSRLLSDRFSAERPKGSFSTLEIQRTEQGDSAMYLCASSSTYRVSYNEQFFGPGTRLTVL.

In this sample, this clone is medium-sized. The CDR3 ends on some other residue instead of the conserved phenylalanine or tryptophan, so this is likely a read error. The DNA is left out, because the CDR3 cannot be placed on it with certainty; the CDR3 is given as TCRdb lists it. The chain links TRBV13 to TRBJ2-4; no check of the table's D call, TRBD1, against the DNA was made. Germline V gives CDR1 PRHDT, CDR2 FYEKMQ (reference sequence). Counting both end residues, the CDR3 totals 13 amino acids. Here the CDR3 reads CASSGDSSPPSLV.

This rearrangement joins TRBV5-1 to TRBJ2-1; 12 positions match TRBD2. The ends lost 4 bases at V and 7 bases at J; junction bases unmatched: 6. The CDR3 has 15 amino acids. Looked up from germline, CDR1 is SGHRS and CDR2 is YFSETQ. CDR3 sequence: CASSLGLAGRNEQFF. The CDR3 bases are TGCGCCAGCAGCCTTGGACTAGCGGGAAGGAATGAGCAGTTCTTC.

The chain recombines TRBV6-6 with TRBJ1-1, with D perhaps matching TRBD1 (6 bases). The V end was cut by 0 bases, the J end by 2 bases, with 10 bases between. Germline V gene data show CDR1 as MNHNY and CDR2 as SVGAGI (reference sequence). CDR3 length: 15 amino acids. In DNA form, the CDR3 reads TGTGCCAGCAGTTACTCGAACAGGGCTAACACTGAAGCTTTCTTT. Translated, it gives CASSYSNRANTEAFF.

The chain links TRBV5-6 to TRBJ2-7, with a tentative D call TRBD2 (5 bases). V lost 0 bases and J lost 0, with 7 bases in between. CDR1 SGHDT and CDR2 YYEEEE come from the germline V gene. The CDR3 totals 14 residues. The CDR3 reads CASSLGGSSYEQYF. Written as DNA, the CDR3 is TGTGCCAGCAGCTTGGGAGGGAGCTCCTACGAGCAGTACTTC.

This chain links TRBV5-1 with TRBJ2-7; D possibly uses TRBD1 or TRBD2 (5 bases each). This CDR3 is built from 16 residues. With 4 bases removed from V and 6 bases from J, the gap between germline ends came to 23 bases. The V gene's germline CDR1 is SGHRS and CDR2 YFSETQ. As DNA, the CDR3 is TGCGCCAGCAGCGGGAGTCCCGGGACGTACTCGGGCGAGCAGTACTTC. Its protein product is CASSGSPGTYSGEQYF.

The V and J genes are TRBV28 and TRBJ1-5; no clear D gene. This CDR3 has 12 amino acids. V was pared by 10 bases and J by 3 bases, with 10 bases between. The germline CDR1 and CDR2 sequences are MDHEN and SYDVKM. The CDR3: CATGPYNQPQHF. The DNA for the CDR3 is TGTGCCACTGGGCCGTACAATCAGCCCCAGCATTTT.

The chain has TRBV11-1 and TRBJ1-1, with a possible D match to TRBD1 (6 bases). The CDR3 length is 17 residues. Germline V gives CDR1 SGHAT, CDR2 FQDESV (reference sequence). The V end lost 3 bases, the J end lost 4 bases, and 21 bases lay between the germline ends. CDR3 loop: CASSFDKHRVPATEAFF. CDR3 in DNA: TGTGCCAGCAGCTTCGATAAACACAGGGTTCCGGCCACTGAAGCTTTCTTT.

This clone occurred a few times. The chain combines TRBV11-2 with TRBJ2-7; 8 bases map to TRBD1. With 3 bases clipped from V and 7 bases from J, the junction kept 5 bases outside the gene matches. The CDR3 extends over 13 amino acids. Germline V lookup: CDR1 SGHAT, CDR2 FQNNGV. Written as DNA, the CDR3 is TGTGCCAGCAGCTTGGACAGGGTCGGGGAGCAGTACTTC. This gives the protein CASSLDRVGEQYF.

V usage is TRBV11-2 and J usage is TRBJ2-1; D tentatively fits TRBD1 or TRBD2 (5 bases each). There are 14 residues in the CDR3. Trimming left V 5 bases short and J 4 bases short, with 12 bases between. Germline CDR1 reads SGHAT; CDR2 reads FQNNGV. This CDR3 reads CASSRDREYNEQFF. In nucleotides, the CDR3 is TGTGCCAGCAGCCGGGACCGAGAATACAATGAGCAGTTCTTC.

The chain links TRBV5-5 to TRBJ2-7; TRBD1 might be the D (5 bases). From germline, CDR1 is SGHKS and CDR2 YYEKEE (reference sequence). Trimming pared 4 bases from V and 0 bases from J, leaving 14 bases between. This CDR3 region has 15 residues. The CDR3 nucleotides read TGTGCCAGCAGCGGACAACTCGATACCTCCTACGAGCAGTACTTC. It encodes CASSGQLDTSYEQYF.